The 17 T cell receptor beta chains below were found in one sample sequenced in a study of response to subunit inactivated influenza vaccine. TCRdb re-called the RT-PCR reads with MiXCR, one entry per CDR3 protein. The sample holds hundreds of thousands of distinct CDR3 sequences, 7.6% seen once. Sequenced here: PBMCs from blood, sampled less than 30 months after vaccination. The source of these receptors is a man in his fifties or sixties who received an inactivated influenza vaccine.

This clonotype was counted only a few times. J is TRBJ2-7 and V is TRBV29-1; 10 bases fit TRBD1. The CDR3 sequence is 12 residues long. Germline V gives CDR1 SQVTM, CDR2 ANQGSEA. Unmatched junction bases numbered 4, after V lost 4 bases and J lost 7 bases. As DNA, the CDR3 is TGCAGCGTTGGACAGGGGGCGAGGGAGCAGTACTTC. Translating gives CSVGQGAREQYF.

This clonotype has a handful of counts. The chain carries TRBV7-9 and TRBJ2-7; D possibly corresponds to TRBD2 (5 bases). V was shortened by 4 bases and J by 7 bases, with 11 bases between the two germline ends. The germline gives CDR1 SEHNR, CDR2 FQNEAQ (reference sequence). The CDR3 runs 12 residues. The CDR3 sequence is CASSSVGEEQYF. CDR3 DNA: TGTGCCAGCAGCTCCGTCGGGGAAGAGCAGTACTTC.

CDR3 sequence (DNA): TGTGCCAGCAGCTCCCAAACCGGGTCAAAAGATACGCAGTATTTT. Translated: CASSSQTGSKDTQYF. The chain links TRBV7-9 to TRBJ2-3; D call uncertain. The ends were cut back, 4 bases at V and 5 bases at J, with 16 bases in the middle. Germline assignment: CDR1 SEHNR and CDR2 FQNEAQ (reference sequence). There are 15 residues in the CDR3.

The chain links TRBV29-1 to TRBJ2-7; 12 nucleotides agree with TRBD1. This CDR3 contains 16 residues. The V and J ends lost 5 bases and 4 bases, in that order; junction bases with no gene match: 12. Germline V gives CDR1 SQVTM, CDR2 ANQGSEA. The CDR3 DNA follows: TGCAGCGTTACTCTTAACCGGGACAGGGGGCGGTACGAGCAGTACTTC. Its protein product is CSVTLNRDRGRYEQYF.

A few counts support this clonotype. The rearrangement uses TRBV5-5 and TRBJ2-7; 7 positions match TRBD1. The CDR3 sequence is 15 residues long. The ends lost 4 bases at V and 5 bases at J; junction bases unmatched: 12. Germline CDR1 is SGHKS and CDR2 is YYEKEE (reference sequence). The CDR3 DNA sequence: TGTGCCAGCAGCAGATGGGACAGAACGGACCACGAGCAGTACTTC. This gives the protein CASSRWDRTDHEQYF.

This clonotype has a count of ten or more. The rearrangement joins TRBV6-1 to TRBJ2-2; D tentatively fits TRBD1 or TRBD2 (5 bases each). Per germline, CDR1 MNHNS and CDR2 SASEGT. V gave up 5 bases and J gave up 4 bases, with 23 bases separating them. There are 18 residues in the CDR3. The CDR3 here is CASSPQRLLWGPTGELFF. CDR3 DNA sequence: TGTGCCAGCAGTCCACAGCGGCTCCTATGGGGACCCACCGGGGAGCTGTTTTTT.

This clonotype was picked up many times. The chain has TRBV6-1 and TRBJ2-7; TRBD2 aligns across 14 bases. This CDR3 spans 15 amino acids. Germline CDR1 is MNHNS and CDR2 is SASEGT. After removal of 6 bases from V and 3 bases from J, the junction contained 4 bases not matched to a gene. CDR3 sequence: CASRIGTSGGYEQYF. CDR3 DNA: TGTGCCAGCAGGATCGGGACTAGCGGGGGCTACGAGCAGTACTTC.

This clonotype was seen repeatedly, ten times or more. The chain joins TRBV5-6 to TRBJ2-5; no definite D call. Germline V gene lookup returns CDR1 SGHDT and CDR2 YYEEEE. V was clipped by 4 bases and J by 8 bases, with 12 bases between them. CDR3 size: 12 residues. The CDR3 protein is CASSRSHETQYF. The CDR3 DNA follows: TGTGCCAGCAGCCGCTCCCACGAAACCCAGTACTTC. The complete variable domain, with remaining parts taken from reference TRBV5-6 and TRBJ2-5, reads DAGVTQSPTHLIKTRGQQVTLRCSPKSGHDTVSWYQQALGQGPQFIFQYYEEEERQRGNFPDRFSGHQFPNYSSELNVNALLLGDSALYLCASSRSHETQYFGPGTRLLVL.

This clonotype has a handful of counts. CDR3 nucleotides: TGTGCCAGCAGTTTGTCGAGGTCGCTCGACGAGCAGTACTTC. This translates into CASSLSRSLDEQYF. The chain recombines TRBV28 with TRBJ2-7, with unresolved D. This CDR3 has 14 residues. Trimming took 3 bases from V and 5 from J, leaving 14 bases between them. Germline V gives CDR1 MDHEN, CDR2 SYDVKM. The whole variable domain, remainder taken from reference TRBV28 and TRBJ2-7, is DVKVTQSSRYLVKRTGEKVFLECVQDMDHENMFWYRQDPGLGLRLIYFSYDVKMKEKGDIPEGYSVSREKKERFSLILESASTNQTSMYLCASSLSRSLDEQYFGPGTRLTVT.

This clonotype was seen many times. The V call is TRBV11-1, the J call TRBJ2-7; a possible D gene is TRBD1 (5 bases). This CDR3 contains 13 residues. The germline V gene has CDR1 SGHAT and CDR2 FQDESV (reference sequence). The V end lost 1 base, the J end lost 9 bases, and 13 bases lay between the germline ends. The CDR3 nucleotides read TGTGCCAGCAGCTTAGATACAGGCCTACGGCAGTACTTC. Its translation: CASSLDTGLRQYF.

This clonotype was picked up a small number of times. The chain combines TRBV6-5 with TRBJ1-1; possibly TRBD1 for D (5 bases). The CDR3 is made up of 11 amino acids. Per the germline V gene, CDR1 is MNHEY and CDR2 is SVGAGI. V dropped 7 bases and J dropped 7 bases, with 10 bases sitting between them. The CDR3 is CASTHGGEAFF. Written as DNA, the CDR3 is TGTGCCAGCACCCACGGGGGTGAAGCTTTCTTT.

The chain combines TRBV12-3 or TRBV12-4 with TRBJ2-7, with 9 bases that match TRBD2. V dropped 9 bases and J dropped 3; count of bases not matched to a gene: 6. The CDR3 consists of 13 residues. Written as DNA, the CDR3 is TGTGCCAGTGGGACTAGCACCTACTACGAGCAGTACTTC. Protein: CASGTSTYYEQYF.

The rearrangement uses TRBV28 and TRBJ2-7; the D gene is possibly TRBD2 (5 bases). Germline V gene lookup returns CDR1 MDHEN and CDR2 SYDVKM. V was clipped by 6 bases and J by 9 bases, with 21 bases between them. The CDR3 covers 14 residues. CDR3 amino acids: CASSYRLARHGQYF. CDR3 DNA: TGTGCCAGCAGCTACCGGCTAGCTCGGCATGGGCAGTACTTC.

The chain combines TRBV12-3 or TRBV12-4 with TRBJ1-2; the D is unclear. V shed 4 bases and J shed 1 base, with 16 bases lying between them. CDR3 length equals 16 residues. CDR3 DNA sequence: TGTGCCAGCAGTTCCTCATACAGCACCTTTAACTATGGCTACACCTTC. Translated: CASSSSYSTFNYGYTF.

The chain couples TRBV6-1 to TRBJ1-6; weak D call: TRBD1 (5 bases). The CDR3 sequence is 14 residues long. V was cut by 6 bases and J by 10 bases, with 16 bases left in between. The germline gives CDR1 MNHNS, CDR2 SASEGT. Written as DNA, the CDR3 is TGTGCCAGCAGCCCGGCGGGGGATCGGTCACCCCTCCACTTT. Translating gives CASSPAGDRSPLHF.

This clonotype was recorded at least ten times. The chain recombines TRBV12-3 or TRBV12-4 with TRBJ2-7; D unresolved. Deletions cut 6 bases from V and 3 bases from J, with 9 bases between. This CDR3 is 12 amino acids long. CDR3 in amino acids: CASSPTVYEQYF. The CDR3 DNA follows: TGTGCCAGCAGCCCGACCGTCTACGAGCAGTACTTC.

This chain connects TRBV6-2 or TRBV6-3 to TRBJ2-5; 10 nucleotides agree with TRBD2. In germline, CDR1 is MNHEY, CDR2 SVGEGT. The V segment lost 8 bases and the J segment 2 bases; nucleotides outside the gene matches: 11. This CDR3 region has 16 residues. In DNA form, the CDR3 reads TGTGCCAGCGGGAGGGCCTCTAGCGGGGGACAAGAGACCCAGTACTTC. Protein sequence: CASGRASSGGQETQYF.